This record concerns one TCR beta chain sequence. Sequenced by immunoSEQ multiplex PCR; TCRdb stores in-frame clones only, minus some. The sample contains fewer than 150,000 clones, about 90% of which appear only once. From germline, CDR1 is MDHEN and CDR2 SYDVKM. CDR3 size: 15 residues. Germline trimming cut 5 bases from V and 3 bases from J; bases unmatched to any gene: 9. These data come from a study of blood T cell repertoires in COVID-19. Whole-study context: Material from acute and convalescent COVID-19 was sourced from the United States, Italy and Spain. PBMCs, B-cell-depleted T cells, or T cells were the source of the cDNA or gDNA that made up the material.

The chain employs TRBV28 and TRBJ1-1, with 7 nucleotides matching TRBD1. This clonotype originated in a woman aged 65 to 85 with acute or convalescent COVID-19. Specimen: peripheral blood. Here the CDR3 reads CASSPRGQADTEAFF. The CDR3 DNA is TGTGCCAGCAGTCCAAGAGGACAGGCCGACACTGAAGCTTTCTTT.